The entry that follows covers one T cell receptor beta chain sequence. Its antigen is still unknown. This table comes from immunoSEQ multiplex PCR, and its TCRdb copy is limited to in-frame clones, with some not included. Here the sample spans fewer than 400,000 clones, 74% being singletons. The data were obtained in a study of shared clonotypes between healthy human individuals. Study-wide background: The cohort comprised a couple of women and a few men. Their ages spanned 18 to 49 years. The study, taken as a whole, reports: Naive CD4 clonotypes were shared across several donors at roughly 5%.

The sample was memory CD4+ T cells sorted from blood. Noted subset: CD45RA-negative fraction. The clonotype originates from a man aged 25-45 years in good health.

CDR3 sequence reads: CASTRLAGGLYEQYF. Here the CDR3 DNA reads TGCGCCAGCACACGTCTAGCGGGAGGGCTATACGAGCAGTACTTC. The chain recombines TRBV10-1 with TRBJ2-7; 12 bases align to TRBD2. The germline V gene has CDR1 WNHNN and CDR2 SYGVQD (reference sequence). CDR3 length: 15 residues. The trim removed 7 bases at V and 4 bases at J, leaving 8 bases unmatched.